This T cell receptor (beta chain) came from a study of response to subunit inactivated influenza vaccine. Study-wide points: It was the authors' suggestion that each seasonal influenza vaccination recruits few new T cells.

CDR3 length equals 16 residues. Trimming cost V 2 bases and J 0 bases, with 11 bases left between them. Per germline, CDR1 SGHAT and CDR2 FQNNGV. To note about this clonotype: Its antigen is currently unknown.

Using its own MiXCR run on the RT-PCR reads, TCRdb lists one record per CDR3 protein. The data show 450,000 to 550,000 distinct CDR3 sequences, with approximately 24% seen just once and over 1.5% held by the top ten. The source is a man over 45 who received an inactivated influenza vaccine. The chain carries TRBV11-2 and TRBJ2-1; D is unclear. This specimen consisted of CD4+ T cells sorted from PBMCs, obtained roughly 5 days after vaccination. The CDR3 region has the DNA TGTGCCAGCAGCTTATCGCCGCCCAGCTCCTACAATGAGCAGTTCTTC. Residues: CASSLSPPSSYNEQFF.